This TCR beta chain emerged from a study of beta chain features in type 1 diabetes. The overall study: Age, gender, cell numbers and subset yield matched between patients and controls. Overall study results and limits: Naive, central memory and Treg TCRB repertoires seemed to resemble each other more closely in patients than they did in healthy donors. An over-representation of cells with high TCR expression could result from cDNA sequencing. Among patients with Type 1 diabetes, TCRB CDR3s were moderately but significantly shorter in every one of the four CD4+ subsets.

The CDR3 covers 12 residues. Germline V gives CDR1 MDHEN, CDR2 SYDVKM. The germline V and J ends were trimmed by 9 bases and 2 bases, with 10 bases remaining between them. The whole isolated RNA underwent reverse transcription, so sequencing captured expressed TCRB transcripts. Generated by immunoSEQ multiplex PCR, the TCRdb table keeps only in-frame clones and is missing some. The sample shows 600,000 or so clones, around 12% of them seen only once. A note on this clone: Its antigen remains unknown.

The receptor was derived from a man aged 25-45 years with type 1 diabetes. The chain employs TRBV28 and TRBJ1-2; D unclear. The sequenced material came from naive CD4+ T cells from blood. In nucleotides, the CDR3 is TGTGCCAGTCACGTCGGGAACTATGGCTACACCTTC. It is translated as CASHVGNYGYTF.